These T cell receptor beta chains were read from a single sample in a study of blood T cell repertoires in COVID-19. Profiled with immunoSEQ multiplex PCR; TCRdb holds only in-frame clones, not every one. Of approximately 82,000 clones in the sample, just under 85% were seen once. Sequenced input: peripheral blood. Receptors were obtained from a woman aged 70 to 79 with active or convalescent COVID-19. Each CDR3 is given with its conserved first and last residue. Each record gives: J gene, V gene, D gene, clone size, CDR3 DNA, CDR3 protein. D genes are given only for firm matches. The size of a clone is reported for some rows only, either as once, few or many, or as a class for expanded clones.

TRBJ1-2,TRBV2,TRBD1,NA,TGTGCCAGCAGCCGGACAGGGGGAGTCCACCATAACTTC,CASSRTGGVHHNF
TRBJ2-7,TRBV7-2,TRBD1,NA,TGTGCCAGCAGCCTAGGACAGGGGCCTTCCTACGAGCAGTACTTC,CASSLGQGPSYEQYF
TRBJ2-6,TRBV7-6,TRBD1,NA,TGTGCCAGCAGTCCCCAGGGGGCGGGATCTGGGGCCAACGTCCTGACTTTC,CASSPQGAGSGANVLTF
TRBJ1-1,TRBV29-1,NA,NA,TGCAGCGTTGGATCCTGGGCCGGAGCTTTCTTT,CSVGSWAGAFF
TRBJ1-4,TRBV7-2,NA,NA,TGTGCCAGCAGCTTAGGTCCGGAGACTAATGAAAAACTGTTTTTT,CASSLGPETNEKLFF
TRBJ1-2,TRBV10-1,NA,few,TGCGCCAGCAGTGAGCCGGTGTACTATGGCTACACCTTC,CASSEPVYYGYTF
TRBJ1-6,TRBV29-1,NA,NA,TGCAGCGTTGGAAGGAAAGGAGCAGGGCAGAATTCACCCCTCCACTTT,CSVGRKGAGQNSPLHF
TRBJ1-2,TRBV18,NA,NA,TGTGCCAGCTCACCAACCGCGGGATACACAAACTATGGCTACACCTTC,CASSPTAGYTNYGYTF
TRBJ1-5,TRBV6-5,NA,NA,TGTGCCAGCAGTAGACGGGTCAATCAGCCCCAGCATTTT,CASSRRVNQPQHF
TRBJ1-2,TRBV19,TRBD1,NA,TGTGCCAGTAGTCCTCGACAGGGGGAGAATGGCTACACCTTC,CASSPRQGENGYTF
TRBJ1-1,TRBV7-2,NA,NA,TGTGCCAGCAGCTTAGGGCTCGTACGGAACACTGAAGCTTTCTTT,CASSLGLVRNTEAFF
TRBJ2-1,TRBV5-6,NA,once,TGTGCCAGCAGCGTAACAGGGACCGAGCAGTTCTTC,CASSVTGTEQFF
TRBJ2-7,TRBV12-3/TRBV12-4,NA,NA,TGTGCCAGCAGCCAAAGGGGGAACGAGCAGTACTTC,CASSQRGNEQYF
TRBJ1-3,TRBV5-1,NA,once,TGCGCCAGCAGCTCTCAGGGGATCTCTGGAAACACCATATATTTT,CASSSQGISGNTIYF
TRBJ2-7,TRBV2,NA,NA,TGTGCCAGCACTACGTCCTACGAGCAGTACTTC,CASTTSYEQYF
TRBJ2-2,TRBV10-1,NA,NA,TGCGCCAGCAGTGACATTAACGGGCGGGGTACCGGGGAGCTGTTTTTT,CASSDINGRGTGELFF
TRBJ1-1,TRBV19,TRBD1,NA,TGTGCCACCACACAGGGGCACCTTGGGAACACTGAAGCTTTCTTT,CATTQGHLGNTEAFF
TRBJ2-5,TRBV6-5,TRBD2,NA,TGTGCCAGCAGTCGAGCGGGGGACAAGAAAGAGACCCAGTACTTC,CASSRAGDKKETQYF
TRBJ2-3,TRBV5-1,TRBD1,NA,TGCGCCAGCAGCCAGACAGGGTTCGAAAATACGCAGTATTTT,CASSQTGFENTQYF
TRBJ1-4,TRBV2,NA,NA,TGTGCCAGCAACAGGTTTAATGAAAAACTGTTTTTT,CASNRFNEKLFF
TRBJ2-7,TRBV3-1/TRBV3-2,NA,few,TGTGCCAGCAGCCAAGGCTATAAAAACTCCGAGCAGTACTTC,CASSQGYKNSEQYF
TRBJ2-3,TRBV11-3,NA,NA,TGTGCCAGCAGCTTAGGAGAACGGGGGACTTTGGATACGCAGTATTTT,CASSLGERGTLDTQYF
TRBJ2-4,TRBV7-2,NA,NA,TGTGCCAGCAGCCAAGACAGGGCCAAAAACATTCAGTACTTC,CASSQDRAKNIQYF
TRBJ2-3,TRBV4-3,TRBD2,NA,TGCGCCAGCACTCCCCAGGTTTTGACTAGCGGAGTAACAGATACGCAGTATTTT,CASTPQVLTSGVTDTQYF
TRBJ1-1,TRBV6-2/TRBV6-3,NA,NA,TGTGCCAGCAGTTATTCCGGGGGGAACACTGAAGCTTTCTTT,CASSYSGGNTEAFF
TRBJ1-1,TRBV5-5,NA,NA,TGTGCCAGCAGCTGGGTTCCGGGACATCTGAACACTGAAGCTTTCTTT,CASSWVPGHLNTEAFF
TRBJ1-1,TRBV11-3,NA,NA,TGTGCCAGCAGCTTAGGGGTTGGTCGGGTAGCTTTCTTT,CASSLGVGRVAFF
TRBJ1-2,TRBV3-1/TRBV3-2,NA,few,TGTGCCAGCAGCTTCTCTCGGGGGGTCAACTATGGCTACACCTTC,CASSFSRGVNYGYTF
TRBJ2-1,TRBV7-2,TRBD2,few,TGTGCCAGCAGCTTAGGCGGGGGGAACTACAATGAGCAGTTCTTC,CASSLGGGNYNEQFF
TRBJ2-5,TRBV7-2,TRBD2,NA,TGTGCCAGCAGCTTACTAGCGGCCCAGTGGGAGACCCAGTACTTC,CASSLLAAQWETQYF
TRBJ1-1,TRBV2,NA,NA,TGTGCCAGCAGTGCCGGAGGAGGGGCCGGCACTGAAGCTTTCTTT,CASSAGGGAGTEAFF
TRBJ1-5,TRBV27,TRBD1,NA,TGTGCCAGCAGTCAACAGGGGTATCAGCCCCAGCATTTT,CASSQQGYQPQHF
TRBJ2-3,TRBV18,NA,NA,TGTGCCAGCTCACCCCATAGCACAGATACGCAGTATTTT,CASSPHSTDTQYF
TRBJ2-7,TRBV6-1,TRBD2,NA,TGTGCCAGCAGTGAACGGCCTGGACTAGCTGGCGAGCAGTACTTC,CASSERPGLAGEQYF
TRBJ1-5,TRBV5-6,NA,NA,TGTGCCAGCAGCCACAGGGACGGTGGCAATCAGCCCCAGCATTTT,CASSHRDGGNQPQHF
TRBJ2-1,TRBV29-1,NA,NA,TGCAGCGTTGTAGAGCGCAATGAGCAGTTCTTC,CSVVERNEQFF
TRBJ1-1,TRBV5-4,NA,NA,TGTGCCAGCAGCCCTAACCCGAACGGTGCCGCTTTCTTT,CASSPNPNGAAFF
TRBJ2-7,TRBV7-2,NA,NA,TGTGCCAGCAGCTTAGCGGGGCACTACGAGCAGTACTTC,CASSLAGHYEQYF
TRBJ2-3,TRBV4-3,TRBD2,NA,TGCGCCAGCAGCCAAGAAGGGGCGGGGGGCCGCACAGATACGCAGTATTTT,CASSQEGAGGRTDTQYF
TRBJ2-7,TRBV7-2,TRBD2,NA,TGTGCCAGCAGCCCTAAAAGCGGGGGTTCCTACGAGCAGTACTTC,CASSPKSGGSYEQYF
TRBJ1-3,TRBV12-3/TRBV12-4,NA,NA,TGTGCCAGCAGTTTCTTTGGAAACACCATATATTTT,CASSFFGNTIYF
TRBJ2-2,TRBV4-3,NA,NA,TGCGCCAGCAGCCAAGGGGGGCCGAACACCGGGGAGCTGTTTTTT,CASSQGGPNTGELFF
TRBJ1-3,TRBV7-8,NA,NA,TGTGCCAGCAGCCCGAGAAGAGAGGGAAACACCATATATTTT,CASSPRREGNTIYF
TRBJ2-3,TRBV19,TRBD2,NA,TGTGCCAGTAGTATAGGAGTGAGACCGGGGGGGCGGACAGATACGCAGTATTTT,CASSIGVRPGGRTDTQYF
TRBJ1-1,TRBV5-5,TRBD1,few,TGTGCCAGCAGCCGACAGGGGGCGAGCACTGAAGCTTTCTTT,CASSRQGASTEAFF
TRBJ2-3,TRBV4-2,NA,NA,TGTGCCAGCAGCGGTCGGGACTTCCTTACTCCTTCCACAGATACGCAGTATTTT,CASSGRDFLTPSTDTQYF
TRBJ1-1,TRBV25-1,TRBD1,once,TGTGCCAGCAGTCACCGGGACAGGGGTGTCACTGAAGCTTTCTTT,CASSHRDRGVTEAFF
TRBJ2-1,TRBV6-5,TRBD1,NA,TGTGCCAGCAGTTCAGCCGGGACAGGAAACTACAATGAGCAGTTCTTC,CASSSAGTGNYNEQFF
TRBJ2-3,TRBV7-2,TRBD1,NA,TGTGCCAGCAGCTCGGACAGGGGTTTAGGAGATACGCAGTATTTT,CASSSDRGLGDTQYF
TRBJ1-3,TRBV11-3,NA,NA,TGTGCCAGCAGCTCGCCCAGGGTTCCTGGAAACACCATATATTTT,CASSSPRVPGNTIYF
TRBJ1-2,TRBV5-6,NA,once,TGTGCCAGCAGCGTCGACTACTATGGCTACACCTTC,CASSVDYYGYTF